Described below is a single T cell receptor (beta chain) sequence and its context. The sample is drawn from a study of blood T cell repertoires in COVID-19. Sequencing was performed with immunoSEQ multiplex PCR; in TCRdb, only in-frame clones are kept and a portion is missing. This sample has 95,000 to 110,000 clones; approximately 90% occur once, and the top ten carry less than 1.5%. Trimming removed 4 bases at V and 1 base at J, with 4 bases between. Germline V gene data show CDR1 as SQVTM and CDR2 as ANQGSEA. The CDR3 is made up of 11 amino acids. The receptor comes from a woman aged 25 to 39 with acute or convalescent COVID-19. This sequence joins TRBV29-1 and TRBJ1-1; D unresolved. The sequenced sample consisted of peripheral blood. Here the CDR3 reads CSVAPNTEAFF. The DNA for the CDR3 is TGCAGCGTTGCTCCGAACACTGAAGCTTTCTTT.